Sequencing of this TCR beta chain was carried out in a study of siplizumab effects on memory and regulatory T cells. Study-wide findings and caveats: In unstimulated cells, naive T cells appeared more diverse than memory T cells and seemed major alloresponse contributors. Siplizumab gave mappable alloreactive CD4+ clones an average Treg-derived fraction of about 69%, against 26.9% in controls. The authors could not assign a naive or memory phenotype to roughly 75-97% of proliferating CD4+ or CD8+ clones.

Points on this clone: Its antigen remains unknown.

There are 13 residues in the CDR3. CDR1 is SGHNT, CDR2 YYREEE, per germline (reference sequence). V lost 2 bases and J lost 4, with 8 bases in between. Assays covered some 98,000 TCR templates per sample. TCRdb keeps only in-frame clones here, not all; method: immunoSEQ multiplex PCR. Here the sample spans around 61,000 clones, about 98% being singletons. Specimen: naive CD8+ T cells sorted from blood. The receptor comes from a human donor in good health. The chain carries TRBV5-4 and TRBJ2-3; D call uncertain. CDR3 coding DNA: TGTGCCAGCAGCTTACTGGGCGCAGATACGCAGTATTTT. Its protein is CASSLLGADTQYF. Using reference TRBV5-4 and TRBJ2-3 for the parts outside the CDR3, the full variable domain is ETGVTQSPTHLIKTRGQQVTLRCSSQSGHNTVSWYQQALGQGPQFIFQYYREEENGRGNFPPRFSGLQFPNYSSELNVNALELDDSALYLCASSLLGADTQYFGPGTRLTVL.